This TCR beta chain was documented in a study of cytomegalovirus exposure and HLA in healthy donors. The donors were members of the validation cohort comprising approximately 110 subjects, separate from the approximately 670-subject first cohort. Assay used: immunoSEQ multiplex PCR; TCRdb lists only in-frame clones, some missing. The table lists 50,000 to 65,000 clones, around 95% of them singletons. The germline gives CDR1 MNHEY, CDR2 SVGAGI. This CDR3 contains 13 residues. The J segment lost 5 bases and the V segment lost 5 bases, leaving 3 bases of the junction unmatched. Study-level findings and limits: Reports indicated that the classifier achieved high specificity and sensitivity in diagnosing cytomegalovirus status. According to the study, around 160 TCR beta chains were cytomegalovirus-associated. The CMV antigen specificity of a few CMV-associated chains was confirmed through in vitro analysis.

Notes on this clone: Antigen unknown.

The genes are TRBV6-5 and TRBJ2-7, with 10 nucleotides matching TRBD1. The TCR sequence derives from a woman under 30 in good health and CMV-seropositive. Sequences were obtained from PBMCs. The CDR3 DNA reads as TGTGCCAGCAGTGACAGGGGGCCGGACGAGCAGTACTTC. Translation: CASSDRGPDEQYF.